This is a list of T cell receptor beta chains from one sample in a study of T cells in localized non-small cell lung cancer. Repertoires were generated with immunoSEQ multiplex PCR, while TCRdb's copy carries only in-frame clones and drops some. The sample shows some 90,000 clones, 80% to 90% of them seen only once. The sample consisted of peripheral blood, taken before any cancer treatment. The receptors originated from a man aged 35-75 years with stage I squamous cell lung carcinoma. CDR3s include the opening cysteine and the closing phenylalanine or tryptophan. Each record gives: V gene, J gene, CDR3 protein.

TRBV27	TRBJ2-3	CASSLRDSLTDTQYF
TRBV7-9	TRBJ2-1	CASSLTPRGAPNNEQFF
TRBV14	TRBJ1-2	CASSQLSPGTSDGYTF
TRBV7-9	TRBJ1-5	CASSLGDSPNQPQHF
TRBV7-9	TRBJ1-2	CASPTPGQGVYGYTF
TRBV11-2	TRBJ1-2	CASSPIRQGAVGYTF
TRBV7-8	TRBJ2-1	CASSPQGISNNEQFF
TRBV28	TRBJ2-7	CASSSQGLNSYEQYF
TRBV28	TRBJ2-7	CATPHYEQYF
TRBV5-4	TRBJ2-3	CASSLLRGGITDTQYF
TRBV10-3	TRBJ2-3	CAISGQGPTDTQYF
TRBV10-2	TRBJ1-4	CASSGALGEKLFF
TRBV7-2	TRBJ2-7	CASSPQTYSQEQYF
TRBV6-1	TRBJ1-2	CASSPGGQGADYTF
TRBV5-4	TRBJ1-1	CASRRAAGNTEAFF
TRBV6-1	TRBJ1-5	CASSEWAGNQPQHF
TRBV19	TRBJ1-1	CASSTTILHGTEAFF
TRBV29-1	TRBJ2-7	CSVADPRSYEQYF
TRBV7-9	TRBJ2-3	CANHPRGGPTDTQYF
TRBV28	TRBJ2-7	CASRPSGTSLYEQYF
TRBV7-2	TRBJ2-5	CASSKGLNLGETQYF
TRBV6-6	TRBJ1-3	CASSYGVLDGNTIYF
TRBV6-1	TRBJ1-4	CASSDPTGYEKLFF
TRBV2	TRBJ2-3	CASSEYPGTDTQYF
TRBV6-1	TRBJ2-7	CASSSTGSTYEQYF
TRBV6-5	TRBJ1-1	CASSYSRKGNTEAFF
TRBV5-1	TRBJ1-5	CASSFTGDSNQPQHF
TRBV9	TRBJ1-3	CASRGQGDLTIYF
TRBV28	TRBJ1-5	CASQTGPLASQPQHF
TRBV27	TRBJ2-5	CASRPLGGEGLETQYF
TRBV6-5	TRBJ2-7	CASSYDNRGLREQYF